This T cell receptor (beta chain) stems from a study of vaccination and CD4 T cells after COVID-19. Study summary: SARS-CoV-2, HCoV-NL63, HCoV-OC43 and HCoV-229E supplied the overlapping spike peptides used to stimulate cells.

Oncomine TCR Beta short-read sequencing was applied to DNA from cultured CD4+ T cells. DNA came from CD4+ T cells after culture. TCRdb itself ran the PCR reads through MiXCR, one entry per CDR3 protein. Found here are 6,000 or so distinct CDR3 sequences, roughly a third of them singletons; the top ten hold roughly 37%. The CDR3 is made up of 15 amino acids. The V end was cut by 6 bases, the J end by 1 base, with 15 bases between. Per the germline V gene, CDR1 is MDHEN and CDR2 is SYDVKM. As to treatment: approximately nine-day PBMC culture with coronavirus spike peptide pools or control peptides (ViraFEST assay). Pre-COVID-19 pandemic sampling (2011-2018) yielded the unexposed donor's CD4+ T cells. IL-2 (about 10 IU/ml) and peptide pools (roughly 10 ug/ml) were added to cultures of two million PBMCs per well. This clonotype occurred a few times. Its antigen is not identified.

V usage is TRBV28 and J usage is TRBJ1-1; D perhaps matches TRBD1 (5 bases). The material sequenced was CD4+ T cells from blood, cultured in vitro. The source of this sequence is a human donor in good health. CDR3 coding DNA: TGTGCCAGCAGGGTTCGGACAACGGCGAACACTGAAGCTTTCTTT. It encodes CASRVRTTANTEAFF.